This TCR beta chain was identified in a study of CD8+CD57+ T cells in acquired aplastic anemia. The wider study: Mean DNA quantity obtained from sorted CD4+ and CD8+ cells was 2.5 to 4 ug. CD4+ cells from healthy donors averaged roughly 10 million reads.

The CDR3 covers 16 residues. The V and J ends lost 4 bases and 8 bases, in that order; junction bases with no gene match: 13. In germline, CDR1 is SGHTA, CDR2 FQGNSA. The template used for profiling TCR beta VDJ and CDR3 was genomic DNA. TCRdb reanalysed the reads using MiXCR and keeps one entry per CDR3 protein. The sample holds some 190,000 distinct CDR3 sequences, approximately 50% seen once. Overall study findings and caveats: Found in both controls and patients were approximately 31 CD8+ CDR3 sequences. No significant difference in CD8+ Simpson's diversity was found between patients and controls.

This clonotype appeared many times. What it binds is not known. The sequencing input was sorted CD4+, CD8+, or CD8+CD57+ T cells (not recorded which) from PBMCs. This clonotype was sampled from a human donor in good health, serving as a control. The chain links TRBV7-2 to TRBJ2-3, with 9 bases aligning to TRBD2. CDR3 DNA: TGTGCCAGCAGCTCCCTACTAGCGGGCCCTTCGGGTACGCAGTATTTT. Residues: CASSSLLAGPSGTQYF.